The 20 T cell receptor beta chains reported below all come from one sample, sequenced in a study of T cell responses to AZD1222 COVID-19 vaccine. The assay was immunoSEQ multiplex PCR, and TCRdb's table has in-frame clones only and misses some. The repertoire consists of about 160,000 clones, with about 91% occurring once and the leading ten covering about 4%. The specimen comprised peripheral blood, sampled on day 0 of MenACWY control vaccination. These receptor sequences come from an adult in good health.

The rearrangement uses TRBV28 and TRBJ1-5; 7 nucleotides match TRBD1. The germline V gene encodes CDR1 MDHEN and CDR2 SYDVKM. The CDR3 runs 14 residues. J lost 5 bases, V lost 10 bases, and 11 bases had no gene match. The CDR3 coding sequence is TGTGCCAAGAAACCGGGACAGACGTATCAGCCCCAGCATTTT. Amino acid sequence: CAKKPGQTYQPQHF. Full variable domain (outside the CDR3, taken from reference TRBV28 and TRBJ1-5): DVKVTQSSRYLVKRTGEKVFLECVQDMDHENMFWYRQDPGLGLRLIYFSYDVKMKEKGDIPEGYSVSREKKERFSLILESASTNQTSMYLCAKKPGQTYQPQHFGDGTRLSIL.

V is TRBV11-2 and J is TRBJ1-2, with no clear D. Germline V gene sequence: CDR1 SGHAT, CDR2 FQNNGV. This CDR3 is built from 14 residues. V dropped 5 bases and J dropped 2 bases, with 12 bases sitting between them. Here the CDR3 DNA reads TGTGCCAGCAGCGTGACCCGTGGGAACTATGGCTACACCTTC. Translating gives CASSVTRGNYGYTF.

This clone was observed a few times. The rearrangement uses TRBV19 and TRBJ1-4; D is perhaps TRBD1 (5 bases). Germline V gene data show CDR1 as LNHDA and CDR2 as SQIVND (reference sequence). The CDR3 is 15 amino acids. Between the trimmed V and J ends, which lost 5 bases and 5 bases, there was a span of 15 bases. This CDR3 reads CASSARTRGNEKLFF. In nucleotides, the CDR3 is TGTGCCAGTAGTGCCCGGACAAGAGGAAATGAAAAACTGTTTTTT.

The genes are TRBV28 and TRBJ1-6; maybe TRBD1 (5 bases). V lost 5 bases, J lost 8 bases, and 13 bases lay in between. CDR3 length: 14 amino acids. In germline, CDR1 is MDHEN, CDR2 SYDVKM. CDR3 DNA: TGTGCCAGCAGTCTCAGGGATCAAGATTCACCCCTCCACTTT. The encoded protein is CASSLRDQDSPLHF.

The rearrangement joins TRBV3-1 (or the pseudogene TRBV3-2) to TRBJ2-2; TRBD1 matches 7 bases. Germline loops: CDR1 LGHDT, CDR2 YNNKEL (reference sequence). The trim removed 0 bases at V and 5 bases at J, leaving 15 bases unmatched. The CDR3 runs 19 residues. CDR3 protein: CASSQERWVRGLVTGELFF. The CDR3 DNA sequence: TGTGCCAGCAGCCAAGAGCGTTGGGTTAGGGGGCTCGTTACCGGGGAGCTGTTTTTT.

This clone was observed once. The chain couples TRBV14 to TRBJ1-2, with TRBD1 matching over 7 bases. Germline V gene sequence: CDR1 SGHDN, CDR2 FVKESK. This CDR3 is 15 amino acids long. J was trimmed by 5 bases and V by 4 bases; bases with no gene match: 10. The CDR3 DNA reads TGTGCCAGCAGCCCGAGGGACAGCAGTCTTTATGGCTACACCTTC. As protein: CASSPRDSSLYGYTF.

The rearrangement uses TRBV14 and TRBJ2-6; no reliable D call. CDR1 and CDR2 from the germline V gene are SGHDN and FVKESK. V was cut by 1 base and J by 0 bases, with 10 bases left in between. This CDR3 region has 17 residues. CDR3 in amino acids: CASSQGSGRSGANVLTF. CDR3 DNA sequence: TGTGCCAGCAGCCAAGGGAGTGGCCGCTCTGGGGCCAACGTCCTGACTTTC.

The chain recombines TRBV6-2 or TRBV6-3 with TRBJ1-1; D unresolved. Trimming stripped 4 bases from V and 4 bases from J, with 4 bases between. This CDR3 has 11 residues. CDR1 and CDR2 from the germline V gene are MNHEY and SVGEGT. The CDR3 coding sequence is TGTGCCAGCAGTTCCCTCACTGAAGCTTTCTTT. Translation gives CASSSLTEAFF.

The gene calls are TRBV18 and TRBJ2-1; 14 nucleotides agree with TRBD2. V lost 4 bases and J lost 0; bases outside the gene matches: 8. In germline, CDR1 is KGHSH, CDR2 LQKENI. The CDR3 loop spans 19 amino acids. CDR3 loop: CASSRTGTSGGSSYNEQFF. In nucleotides, the CDR3 is TGTGCCAGCTCACGAACCGGGACTAGCGGGGGAAGCTCCTACAATGAGCAGTTCTTC.

This chain connects TRBV4-3 to TRBJ1-1, with D possibly matching TRBD1 (5 bases). Germline CDR1 LGHNA, CDR2 YSLEER. V lost 1 base, J lost 0 bases, and 12 bases lay in between. This CDR3 is built from 16 residues. This CDR3 is CASSQASGLMNTEAFF. In nucleotides, the CDR3 is TGCGCCAGCAGCCAAGCCTCGGGACTTATGAACACTGAAGCTTTCTTT.

CDR3 sequence (DNA): TGTGCCAGTAGTGGACCGGGACAGGGGTCCCATGGCTACACCTTC. This codes for CASSGPGQGSHGYTF. V and J are TRBV19 and TRBJ1-2; TRBD1 agrees at 10 bases. The CDR3 length is 15 residues. Per the germline V gene, CDR1 is LNHDA and CDR2 is SQIVND (reference sequence). Unmatched junction bases numbered 9, after V lost 5 bases and J lost 6 bases.

This clone was counted a single time. The V and J genes are TRBV27 and TRBJ1-5; D is unresolved. Germline CDR1 and CDR2: MNHEY and SMNVEV (reference sequence). This CDR3 has 14 residues. V was pared by 3 bases and J by 0 bases, with 6 bases between. The CDR3 reads CASSFSGSNQPQHF. Written as DNA, the CDR3 is TGTGCCAGCAGTTTTTCGGGTAGCAATCAGCCCCAGCATTTT.

V usage is TRBV29-1 and J usage is TRBJ1-2; possibly TRBD1 for D (6 bases). Trimming cost V 0 bases and J 8 bases, with 22 bases left between them. The length of the CDR3 is 16 residues. Per germline, CDR1 SQVTM and CDR2 ANQGSEA. For the CDR3, the DNA is TGCAGCGTTGAAGAAATAGGGACATATCGTCTGGGGGGCTACACCTTC. It specifies CSVEEIGTYRLGGYTF.

J is TRBJ2-2 and V is TRBV3-1 (or the pseudogene TRBV3-2); no definite D call. The germline V and J ends were trimmed by 8 bases and 2 bases, with 15 bases remaining between them. CDR3 length equals 15 residues. Germline V gives CDR1 LGHDT, CDR2 YNNKEL (reference sequence). CDR3 sequence: CASAPRTPNTGELFF. In DNA form, the CDR3 reads TGTGCCAGCGCCCCCAGGACCCCCAACACCGGGGAGCTGTTTTTT.

This chain links TRBV15 with TRBJ1-1, with D uncertain. The CDR3 has 14 residues. V was pared by 0 bases and J by 2 bases, with 7 bases between. CDR1 and CDR2 from the germline V gene are LNHNV and YYDKDF (reference sequence). The CDR3 bases are TGTGCCACCAGCAGAGATATGGGTAACACTGAAGCTTTCTTT. This sequence encodes CATSRDMGNTEAFF.

This chain joins TRBV30 and TRBJ2-5; D is unclear. This CDR3 region has 14 residues. Trimming pared 3 bases from V and 2 bases from J, leaving 13 bases between. In germline, CDR1 is GTSNPN, CDR2 SVGIG (reference sequence). The CDR3 protein is CAWSQLGIQETQYF. The CDR3 DNA is TGTGCCTGGAGCCAGCTGGGTATTCAAGAGACCCAGTACTTC.

Here the CDR3 reads CASSIVGRGSEQYF. The CDR3 DNA follows: TGTGCCAGTAGTATAGTAGGCAGGGGAAGCGAGCAGTACTTC. The chain uses TRBV19 and TRBJ2-7; a possible D gene is TRBD1 (6 bases). The V end was cut by 1 base, the J end by 6 bases, with 13 bases between. The CDR3 loop spans 14 amino acids. The V gene's germline CDR1 is LNHDA and CDR2 SQIVND (reference sequence).

The chain is built from TRBV19 and TRBJ2-7; D perhaps matches TRBD2 (5 bases). This CDR3 spans 14 amino acids. CDR1 and CDR2 from the germline V gene are LNHDA and SQIVND (reference sequence). With 6 bases removed from V and 1 base from J, the gap between germline ends came to 13 bases. The CDR3 nucleotides are TGTGCCAGTAGCGCCGCAGGAGGATCCTACGAGCAGTACTTC. Residues: CASSAAGGSYEQYF.

This chain links TRBV5-6 with TRBJ1-6, with D unresolved. CDR1 is SGHDT, CDR2 YYEEEE, per germline. V was trimmed by 2 bases and J by 5 bases, leaving 11 bases between them. The CDR3 totals 15 residues. The CDR3 spells CASSLTSGDNSPLHF. The CDR3 DNA sequence: TGTGCCAGCAGCTTAACATCAGGAGATAATTCACCCCTCCACTTT.

The genes are TRBV9 and TRBJ1-5; no definite D call. The CDR3 extends over 14 amino acids. The germline CDR1 and CDR2 sequences are SGDLS and YYNGEE. Trimming shortened V by 7 bases and J by 2 bases, and 13 bases separated the two germline ends. Here the CDR3 reads CASCGREGNQPQHF. DNA for the CDR3: TGTGCCAGCTGTGGGCGCGAAGGCAATCAGCCCCAGCATTTT.